These 8 T cell receptor beta chains share one sample of origin, sequenced in a study of T-cell memory formation after mild COVID-19. TCRdb reprocessed the 5' RACE reads via MiXCR and lists one record per CDR3 protein. The sample yields 250,000 to 350,000 distinct CDR3 sequences, roughly 15% seen once. Sequencing used PBMCs or a T cell subset sorted from them (not recorded which). These receptors all come from a man aged 18-30 years who had mild COVID-19 (a few samples of this study predate the infection). Cell type and time point are not known.

The J gene is TRBJ1-6, the V gene TRBV9, with 7 nucleotides matching TRBD1. Germline CDR1 SGDLS, CDR2 YYNGEE. The length of the CDR3 is 15 residues. V shed 4 bases and J 6 bases; nucleotides not matched to a gene: 7. The CDR3 DNA reads as TGTGCCAGCAGCTTAAGGGACAGAAGTAATTCACCCCTCCACTTT. It encodes CASSLRDRSNSPLHF.

The gene calls are TRBV28 and TRBJ2-1; D not resolved. CDR1 is MDHEN, CDR2 SYDVKM, per germline. V gave up 2 bases and J gave up 9 bases, with 11 bases separating them. This CDR3 contains 13 residues. The CDR3 nucleotides are TGTGCCAGCAGTTTAGGTAGAACGAGTGAGCAGTTCTTC. The encoded protein is CASSLGRTSEQFF. Based on the CDR3 plus reference TRBV28 and TRBJ2-1, the full variable domain is DVKVTQSSRYLVKRTGEKVFLECVQDMDHENMFWYRQDPGLGLRLIYFSYDVKMKEKGDIPEGYSVSREKKERFSLILESASTNQTSMYLCASSLGRTSEQFFGPGTRLTVL.

This clonotype was picked up many times. The V gene is TRBV6-4, the J gene TRBJ2-3, with 12 bases fitting TRBD2. Trimming took 4 bases from V and 5 from J; bases not matched to a gene: 4. Per germline, CDR1 MRHNA and CDR2 SNTAGT. The CDR3 loop spans 15 amino acids. The CDR3 is CASSVLAGGGDTQYF. The CDR3 nucleotides read TGTGCCAGCAGTGTACTAGCGGGGGGTGGAGATACGCAGTATTTT.

This clonotype was found a few times. This sequence joins TRBV5-1 and TRBJ2-7, with D uncertain. Germline lookup yields CDR1 SGHRS and CDR2 YFSETQ. The CDR3 has 14 amino acids. V lost 4 bases and J lost 4, with 15 bases in between. CDR3 DNA sequence: TGCGCCAGCAGCGCAAACCCGGACCGATACGAGCAGTACGTC. It yields the protein CASSANPDRYEQYV.

The chain has TRBV29-1 and TRBJ2-7, with 8 bases identical to TRBD2. Trimming cost V 4 bases and J 1 base; bases outside gene matches: 3. Germline loops: CDR1 SQVTM, CDR2 ANQGSEA. The CDR3 extends over 13 amino acids. The CDR3 is CSVVGTSSYEQYF. The CDR3 nucleotides read TGCAGCGTTGTAGGGACTAGTTCCTACGAGCAGTACTTC.

In its sample, this clonotype was seen a few times. The genes are TRBV28 and TRBJ2-7, with 7 bases that match TRBD2. The trim removed 8 bases at V and 3 bases at J, leaving 4 bases unmatched. CDR3 size: 12 residues. From germline, CDR1 is MDHEN and CDR2 SYDVKM. The CDR3 nucleotides are TGTGCCAGCTCGGGGGGAGTCTACGAGCAGTACGTC. Its protein product is CASSGGVYEQYV.

This sequence joins TRBV5-1 and TRBJ2-2; unclear D gene. Trimming left V 4 bases short and J 6 bases short, with 16 bases between. CDR1 and CDR2 from the germline V gene are SGHRS and YFSETQ. The CDR3 totals 15 residues. The CDR3 spells CASSPESGSAGELFF. Here the CDR3 DNA reads TGCGCCAGCAGCCCGGAATCGGGTTCGGCCGGGGAGCTGTTTTTT.

This clonotype was counted only a few times. The rearrangement joins TRBV4-2 to TRBJ1-2; D is unclear. The CDR3 is made up of 13 amino acids. The V and J ends lost 6 bases and 8 bases respectively, with 16 bases between them. CDR1 and CDR2 (germline): LGHNA, YNFKEQ. In nucleotides, the CDR3 is TGTGCCAGCAGACCCGACACCGCGGAGGGCTACACCTTC. This codes for CASRPDTAEGYTF.